This T cell receptor (beta chain) was identified during a study of cytomegalovirus exposure and HLA in healthy donors. Study-wide points: For TCR beta chains, V- and J-gene trimming was later linked to a missense DCLRE1C variant.

Researchers ran the PCR with 60 Vbeta and 13 Jbeta primers. Clones were sequenced by immunoSEQ multiplex PCR, and TCRdb holds only the in-frame ones, with some missing. The profile shows under 150,000 clones, about 80% of them singletons. Note on this clone: Its antigen is as yet unknown.

The CDR3 sequence is 16 residues long. J was trimmed by 4 bases and V by 5 bases; bases with no gene match: 4. Germline V lookup: CDR1 KGHSH, CDR2 LQKENI. The gene calls are TRBV18 and TRBJ2-1, with 14 bases aligning to TRBD2. The specimen was PBMCs. The origin of this receptor is a man aged 40-49 years in good health and CMV-seropositive. CDR3 coding DNA: TGTGCCAGCTCAAGACTAGCGGGAGGGGGGTACAATGAGCAGTTCTTC. The encoded protein is CASSRLAGGGYNEQFF.